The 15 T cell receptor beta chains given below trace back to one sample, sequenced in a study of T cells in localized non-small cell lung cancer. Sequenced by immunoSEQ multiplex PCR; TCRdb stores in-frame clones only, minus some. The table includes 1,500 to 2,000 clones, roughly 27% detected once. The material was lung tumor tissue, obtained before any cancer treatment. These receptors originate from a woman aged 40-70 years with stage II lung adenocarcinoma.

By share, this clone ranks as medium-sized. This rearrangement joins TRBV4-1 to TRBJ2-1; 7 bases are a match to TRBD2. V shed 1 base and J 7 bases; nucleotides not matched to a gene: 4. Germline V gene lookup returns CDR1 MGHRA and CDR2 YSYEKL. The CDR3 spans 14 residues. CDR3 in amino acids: CASSQGLASNEQFF. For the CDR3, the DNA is TGCGCCAGCAGCCAAGGACTAGCTTCTAATGAGCAGTTCTTC.

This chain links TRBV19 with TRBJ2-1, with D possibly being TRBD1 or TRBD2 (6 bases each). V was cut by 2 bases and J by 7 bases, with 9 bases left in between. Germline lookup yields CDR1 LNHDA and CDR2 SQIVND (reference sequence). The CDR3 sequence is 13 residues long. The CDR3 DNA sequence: TGTGCCAGTAGTATACAGGGGAGGAATGAGCAGTTCTTC. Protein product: CASSIQGRNEQFF. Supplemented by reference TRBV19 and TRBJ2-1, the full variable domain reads DGGITQSPKYLFRKEGQNVTLSCEQNLNHDAMYWYRQDPGQGLRLIYYSQIVNDFQKGDIAEGYSVSREKKESFPLTVTSAQKNPTAFYLCASSIQGRNEQFFGPGTRLTVL.

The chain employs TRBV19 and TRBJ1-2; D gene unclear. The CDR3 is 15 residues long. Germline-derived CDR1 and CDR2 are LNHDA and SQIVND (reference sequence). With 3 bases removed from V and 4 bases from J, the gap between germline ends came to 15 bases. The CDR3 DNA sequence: TGTGCCAGTAGTATCGGTCTTGGCACGCTCTATGGCTACACCTTC. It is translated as CASSIGLGTLYGYTF.

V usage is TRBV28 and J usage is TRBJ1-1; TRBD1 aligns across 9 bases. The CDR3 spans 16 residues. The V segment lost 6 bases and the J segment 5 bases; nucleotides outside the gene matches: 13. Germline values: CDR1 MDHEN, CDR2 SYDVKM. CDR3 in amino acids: CASRSTGGLGRTEAFF. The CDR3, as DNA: TGTGCCAGCAGGTCGACAGGGGGTTTAGGTAGAACTGAAGCTTTCTTT.

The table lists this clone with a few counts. This chain's CDR3 is CASRIKDYGYTF. For the CDR3, the DNA is TGTGCCAGCAGAATAAAAGACTATGGCTACACCTTC. This rearrangement joins TRBV28 to TRBJ1-2; D is ambiguous. CDR1 and CDR2 (germline): MDHEN, SYDVKM. V lost 6 bases and J 3 bases, leaving 8 bases between the germline ends. The CDR3 contains 12 residues.

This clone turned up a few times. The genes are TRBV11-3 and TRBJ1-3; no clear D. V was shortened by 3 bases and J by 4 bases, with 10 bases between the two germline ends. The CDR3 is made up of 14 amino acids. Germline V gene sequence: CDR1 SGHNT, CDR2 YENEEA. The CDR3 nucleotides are TGTGCCAGCAGCTTTTCCGGGGAAGGAAACACCATATATTTT. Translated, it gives CASSFSGEGNTIYF.

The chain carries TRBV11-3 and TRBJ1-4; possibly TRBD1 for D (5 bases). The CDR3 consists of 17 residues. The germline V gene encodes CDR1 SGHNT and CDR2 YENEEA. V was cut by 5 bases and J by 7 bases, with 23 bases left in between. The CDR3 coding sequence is TGTGCCAGCAGCCCGGGGTGGGGGTACAGTGTCGCTGAAAAACTGTTTTTT. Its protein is CASSPGWGYSVAEKLFF.

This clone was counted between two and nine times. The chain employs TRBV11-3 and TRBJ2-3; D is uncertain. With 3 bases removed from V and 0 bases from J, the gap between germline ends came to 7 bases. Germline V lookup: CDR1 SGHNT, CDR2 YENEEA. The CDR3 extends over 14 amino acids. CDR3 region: CASSFKGSTDTQYF. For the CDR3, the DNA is TGTGCCAGCAGCTTTAAGGGTAGCACAGATACGCAGTATTTT. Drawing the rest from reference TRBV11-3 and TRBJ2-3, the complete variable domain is EAGVVQSPRYKIIEKKQPVAFWCNPISGHNTLYWYLQNLGQGPELLIRYENEEAVDDSQLPKDRFSAERLKGVDSTLKIQPAELGDSAVYLCASSFKGSTDTQYFGPGTRLTVL.

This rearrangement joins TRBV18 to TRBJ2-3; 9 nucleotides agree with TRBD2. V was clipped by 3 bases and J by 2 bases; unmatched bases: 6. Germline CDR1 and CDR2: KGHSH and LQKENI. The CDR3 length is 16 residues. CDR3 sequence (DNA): TGTGCCAGCTCACCCGGAGGCGGGGGGGCCACAGATACGCAGTATTTT. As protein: CASSPGGGGATDTQYF.

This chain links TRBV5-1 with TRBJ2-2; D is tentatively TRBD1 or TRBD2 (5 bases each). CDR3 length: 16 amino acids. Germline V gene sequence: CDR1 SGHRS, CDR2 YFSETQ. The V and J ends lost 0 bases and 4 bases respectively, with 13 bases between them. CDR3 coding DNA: TGCGCCAGCAGCTTGGACCGGGACGTGTTCACCGGGGAGCTGTTTTTT. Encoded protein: CASSLDRDVFTGELFF.

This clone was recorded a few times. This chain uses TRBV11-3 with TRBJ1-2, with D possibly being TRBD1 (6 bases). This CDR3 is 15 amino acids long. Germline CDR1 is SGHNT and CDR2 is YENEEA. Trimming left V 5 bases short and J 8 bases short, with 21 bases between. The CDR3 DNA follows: TGTGCCAGCAGCCTTACACAGGGCCCCCTCGGGGGCTACACCTTC. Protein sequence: CASSLTQGPLGGYTF.

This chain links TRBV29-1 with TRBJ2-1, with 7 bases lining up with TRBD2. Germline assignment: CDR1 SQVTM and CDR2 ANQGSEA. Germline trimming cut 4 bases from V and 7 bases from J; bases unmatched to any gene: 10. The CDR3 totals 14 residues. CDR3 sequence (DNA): TGCAGCGTTGGGCTGGGCGGGAGAGCGAATGAGCAGTTCTTC. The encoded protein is CSVGLGGRANEQFF.

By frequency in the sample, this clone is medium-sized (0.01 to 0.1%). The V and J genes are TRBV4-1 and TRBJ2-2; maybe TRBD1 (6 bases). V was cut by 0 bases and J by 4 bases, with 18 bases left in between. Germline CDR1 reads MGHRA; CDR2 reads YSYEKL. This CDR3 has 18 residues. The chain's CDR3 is CASSQEFGQGMGTGELFF. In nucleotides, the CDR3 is TGCGCCAGCAGCCAAGAATTTGGCCAGGGGATGGGCACCGGGGAGCTGTTTTTT.

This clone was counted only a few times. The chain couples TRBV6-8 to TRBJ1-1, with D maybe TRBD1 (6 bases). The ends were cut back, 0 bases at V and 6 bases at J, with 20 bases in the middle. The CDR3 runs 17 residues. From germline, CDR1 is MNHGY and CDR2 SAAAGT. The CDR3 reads CASSYSSKGGASPEAFF. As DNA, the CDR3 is TGTGCCAGCAGTTACTCTTCAAAGGGGGGGGCGAGCCCTGAAGCTTTCTTT.

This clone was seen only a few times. CDR3 amino acids: CASSERLGGAGGELFF. Here the CDR3 DNA reads TGCGCCAGCAGTGAACGGCTCGGGGGGGCCGGCGGGGAGCTGTTTTTT. The chain employs TRBV10-1 and TRBJ2-2, with TRBD2 identical over 8 bases. The CDR3 extends over 16 amino acids. Germline CDR1 is WNHNN and CDR2 is SYGVQD (reference sequence). The ends lost 3 bases at V and 7 bases at J; junction bases unmatched: 10.